This T cell receptor beta chain was identified in a study of shared clonotypes between healthy human individuals. Study results and limitations: Having only a few donors restricted how much genetic and exposure-history diversity was captured.

Germline V gives CDR1 SGHRS, CDR2 YFSETQ. This CDR3 contains 14 residues. Recent acute infections and vaccinations were absent in the healthy HIV-negative adult donors. There were only Caucasian adults among the donors, and all lived in Nashville, Tennessee. Every subset had its genomic DNA shared out evenly among several immunoSEQ plates. Method: immunoSEQ multiplex PCR; TCRdb's copy keeps in-frame clones and lacks some. The sample contains more than 150,000 clones, over 85% of which appear only once. As to this clone: The antigen is unknown.

Specimen: naive CD4+ T cells sorted from blood. Sample subset: CD45RA+ positively selected. The clonotype comes from a woman aged 25 to 45 in good health. The gene calls are TRBV5-1 and TRBJ2-5; either TRBD1 or TRBD2 may supply D (5 bases each). TRBJ2-7 explains the end of the DNA better; the J call may be wrong. The CDR3 loop reads CASSAGTPSYEQYF. In DNA, the CDR3 is TGCGCCAGCAGTGCTGGGACCCCCTCCTACGAGCAGTACTTC.